This T cell receptor beta chain was sequenced in a study of identical twins. Study conclusions and caveats: Because invariant MAIT and iNKT cells could be present, zero-insertion analyses could be partly confounded.

The V and J ends lost 3 bases and 1 base respectively, with 16 bases between them. The CDR3 is made up of 17 amino acids. TCRdb recomputed calls from the 5' RACE reads with MiXCR, one row per CDR3 protein. The sample has 550,000 to 700,000 distinct CDR3 sequences, 9.5% to 10% seen once. This clonotype turned up a few times. Its antigen is as yet unknown. This sample was shared with a second study, whose subject was yellow fever vaccine responses in identical twins.

This chain joins TRBV12-3 or TRBV12-4 and TRBJ2-4; D is unclear. Input material: PBMCs. The TCR was taken from a woman under 30 in good health. DNA for the CDR3: TGTGCCAGCAGTTTGGGTGGCAGTCCGCTGGCCAAAAACATTCAGTACTTC. It is translated as CASSLGGSPLAKNIQYF.